Below, 21 T cell receptor beta chains from the same sample are listed, as sequenced in a study of T cell repertoires in cytomegalovirus infection. Using its own MiXCR run on the reads, TCRdb lists one record per CDR3 protein. The sample holds tens of thousands of distinct CDR3 sequences, roughly a quarter seen once. The antigens for these receptors are not known. The starting material was CD8+ T cells from cultured PBMCs, obtained from culture after CMV antigen stimulation. The receptors derive from a human donor in good health (CMV status not recorded). Some clones in this sample may be carry-over from other donors' samples.

In its sample, this clonotype was seen many times. V is TRBV11-3 and J is TRBJ2-1, with D unclear. This CDR3 has 11 residues. V was pared by 5 bases and J by 10 bases, with 9 bases between. The V gene's germline CDR1 is SGHNT and CDR2 YENEEA. Written as DNA, the CDR3 is TGTGCCAGCAGCCCTGGGAACGAGCAGTTCTTC. This sequence encodes CASSPGNEQFF.

The J gene is TRBJ2-7, the V gene TRBV7-9; D may match TRBD1 or TRBD2 (5 bases each). V dropped 6 bases and J dropped 1 base, with 13 bases sitting between them. The germline gives CDR1 SEHNR, CDR2 FQNEAQ (reference sequence). The CDR3 contains 14 residues. CDR3 DNA: TGTGCCAGCAGGTCCGGGACGCCGTCCTACGAGCAGTACTTC. Translation gives CASRSGTPSYEQYF.

This clonotype was observed at least ten times. The chain uses TRBV7-7 and TRBJ2-2; 9 bases are a match to TRBD2. The CDR3 covers 17 residues. V gave up 5 bases and J gave up 6 bases; unmatched junction bases: 13. From germline, CDR1 is SSHAT and CDR2 FNYEAQ (reference sequence). CDR3 DNA: TGTGCCAGCAGCCCCCTGGCTAGCGGGGTGGAGGCCGGGGAGCTGTTTTTT. Protein sequence: CASSPLASGVEAGELFF.

This sequence joins TRBV19 and TRBJ2-7; tentatively, D is TRBD2 (5 bases). This CDR3 is 15 amino acids long. Trimming stripped 5 bases from V and 2 bases from J, with 16 bases between. Per germline, CDR1 LNHDA and CDR2 SQIVND (reference sequence). CDR3 bases: TGTGCCAGTAGTCAACCGGTACTAGGGACCTACGAGCAGTACTTC. It specifies CASSQPVLGTYEQYF.

The rearrangement links TRBV6-4 to TRBJ2-3, with 13 bases aligning to TRBD2. V trimming: 3 bases; J trimming: 2 bases; junction bases outside the gene matches: 2. The CDR3 totals 16 residues. From germline, CDR1 is MRHNA and CDR2 SNTAGT. CDR3 nucleotides: TGTGCCAGCAGTGAAGGACTAGCGGGGGCCACAGATACGCAGTATTTT. It translates to CASSEGLAGATDTQYF.

V is TRBV19 and J is TRBJ1-5; maybe TRBD1 (6 bases). V lost 5 bases and J 0 bases, leaving 8 bases between the germline ends. Germline V gene sequence: CDR1 LNHDA, CDR2 SQIVND (reference sequence). This CDR3 is built from 14 residues. The CDR3 nucleotides are TGTGCCAGTAGTCGGGACATTAGCAATCAGCCCCAGCATTTT. Protein sequence: CASSRDISNQPQHF.

This clonotype was recorded many times. This rearrangement joins TRBV4-1 to TRBJ1-2; no reliable D call. This CDR3 is 16 amino acids long. Germline CDR1 reads MGHRA; CDR2 reads YSYEKL. The germline V and J ends were trimmed by 1 base and 4 bases, with 16 bases remaining between them. Written as DNA, the CDR3 is TGCGCCAGCAGCCAAGCCTTGACGACGAGTAGCTATGGCTACACCTTC. Protein product: CASSQALTTSSYGYTF.

As concerns this clonotype: Given a much more abundant clone one base away, this may be a read error. The gene calls are TRBV3-1 and TRBJ2-5, with unresolved D. CDR3 length: 12 amino acids. The germline CDR1 and CDR2 sequences are LGHDT and YNNKEL (reference sequence). CDR3 in amino acids: CASSPPLENQYF. CDR3 coding DNA: TGTGCCAGCAGCCCACCCCTGGAGAACCAGTACTTC.

This clonotype was recorded many times. The chain is built from TRBV7-2 and TRBJ2-7, with TRBD2 matching 13 bases. The V gene end was trimmed by 5 bases and the J gene end by 3 bases; junction bases not matched to a gene: 13. The CDR3 contains 18 residues. Germline CDR1 SGHTA, CDR2 FQGNSA. For the CDR3, the DNA is TGTGCCAGCAGCCCAGGGCGGGGGACTAGCGGGGTGATCTACGAGCAGTACTTC. Translation: CASSPGRGTSGVIYEQYF.

This clonotype was seen more than once but under ten times. The chain joins TRBV30 to TRBJ1-5; D ambiguous. Germline V gives CDR1 GTSNPN, CDR2 SVGIG (reference sequence). V lost 1 base and J lost 4, with 8 bases in between. CDR3 length: 13 amino acids. CDR3 sequence: CAWSGYGNQPQHF. Here the CDR3 DNA reads TGTGCCTGGAGTGGGTATGGGAATCAGCCCCAGCATTTT.

Of note for this clonotype: It may be a read error: a sequence one base away is much more abundant. The genes are TRBV29-1 and TRBJ2-7, with a tentative D call TRBD1 (6 bases). The CDR3 is 12 residues long. Germline V gene sequence: CDR1 SQVTM, CDR2 ANQGSEA. V was cut by 4 bases and J by 3 bases, with 10 bases left in between. In DNA form, the CDR3 reads TGCAGCGTTGGGTCAGGGGTCTACGAGCAGTACTTC. As protein: CSVGSGVYEQYF.

This clonotype came up many times. The chain combines TRBV7-9 with TRBJ2-3, with 10 bases fitting TRBD1. Germline V CDR1 and CDR2: SEHNR, FQNEAQ (reference sequence). The V and J ends lost 4 bases and 4 bases, in that order; junction bases with no gene match: 5. This CDR3 has 15 residues. The DNA for the CDR3 is TGTGCCAGCAGCTCCGGGACAGGGGAAGCAGATACGCAGTATTTT. Residues: CASSSGTGEADTQYF. Full variable domain (remainder filled in from reference TRBV7-9 and TRBJ2-3): DTGVSQNPRHKITKRGQNVTFRCDPISEHNRLYWYRQTLGQGPEFLTYFQNEAQLEKSRLLSDRFSAERPKGSFSTLEIQRTEQGDSAMYLCASSSGTGEADTQYFGPGTRLTVL.

This chain connects TRBV29-1 to TRBJ2-1; no firm D call. The V end was cut by 0 bases, the J end by 8 bases, with 14 bases between. The CDR3 is 14 residues long. Germline V gene data show CDR1 as SQVTM and CDR2 as ANQGSEA. DNA of the CDR3: TGCAGCGTTGAAGATGGGCTAGGTCGCGATGAGCAGTTCTTC. Translated, it gives CSVEDGLGRDEQFF.

A remark on this clonotype: Its ends do not fully match the called genes, so a read error is possible. This chain uses TRBV7-6 with TRBJ1-6; D is ambiguous. The CDR3 spans 15 residues. Germline CDR1 SGHVS, CDR2 FNYEAQ. The CDR3 region is CVSSLELDGVSPLHF. The CDR3, as DNA: TGTGTCAGCAGCTTAGAACTAGACGGGGTTTCACCCCTCCACTTT.

In this sample, this clonotype turned up many times. The rearrangement joins TRBV7-9 to TRBJ2-1; TRBD2 might be the D (6 bases). V dropped 2 bases and J dropped 0 bases, with 11 bases sitting between them. Germline CDR1 is SEHNR and CDR2 is FQNEAQ (reference sequence). This CDR3 comprises 16 residues. In DNA, the CDR3 is TGTGCCAGCAGCTTATCTCGGGACTTCTCCTACAATGAGCAGTTCTTC. This sequence encodes CASSLSRDFSYNEQFF.

The sample holds a few counts of this clonotype. V gene TRBV19 combines with J gene TRBJ2-1; D could derive from TRBD1 or TRBD2 (7 bases each). The CDR3 covers 19 residues. Germline assignment: CDR1 LNHDA and CDR2 SQIVND (reference sequence). The V and J ends lost 4 bases and 8 bases respectively, with 30 bases between them. This chain's CDR3 is CASSTPQIPSGDDRDEQFF. The DNA for the CDR3 is TGTGCCAGTAGTACCCCACAGATCCCTAGCGGCGACGACAGGGATGAGCAGTTCTTC.

The table lists this clonotype with a few counts. This rearrangement joins TRBV6-7 to TRBJ2-6; D is possibly TRBD1 (5 bases). TRBV6-7 is noted as an ORF with a role that remains uncertain. The CDR3 extends over 19 amino acids. Trimming removed 0 bases at V and 0 bases at J, with 15 bases between. The CDR3 loop reads CASSYSNYRSDSGANVLTF. The CDR3 nucleotides are TGTGCCAGCAGTTACTCGAACTACAGGTCAGACTCTGGGGCCAACGTCCTGACTTTC.

This chain joins TRBV7-6 and TRBJ2-3; 8 nucleotides line up with TRBD2. V trimming: 2 bases; J trimming: 1 base; junction bases outside the gene matches: 2. The CDR3 runs to 15 residues. Per germline, CDR1 SGHVS and CDR2 FNYEAQ. CDR3 sequence (DNA): TGTGCCAGCAGCTTACGGGGGGGAGGCACAGATACGCAGTATTTT. Amino acid sequence: CASSLRGGGTDTQYF.

The rearrangement uses TRBV20-1 and TRBJ1-3; TRBD1 is a possible D gene (5 bases). The CDR3 is 15 residues long. The V end was cut by 7 bases, the J end by 4 bases, with 20 bases between. Per germline, CDR1 DFQATT and CDR2 SNEGSKA (reference sequence). CDR3 protein: CSVPGLPMGGNTIYF. The CDR3, as DNA: TGCAGTGTTCCGGGGCTTCCTATGGGAGGAAACACCATATATTTT.

This chain connects TRBV20-1 to TRBJ2-2, with 10 bases aligning to TRBD1. CDR1 and CDR2 (germline): DFQATT, SNEGSKA (reference sequence). The CDR3 contains 17 residues. Trimming removed 5 bases from V and 6 bases from J; junction bases left unmatched: 15. The CDR3 sequence is CSAGGTGARVRSGELFF. CDR3 in DNA: TGCAGTGCTGGCGGGACAGGGGCGAGGGTTCGGTCCGGGGAGCTGTTTTTT.

In its sample, this clonotype was seen many times. The rearrangement uses TRBV11-2 and TRBJ2-3, with 7 bases lining up with TRBD1. Germline values: CDR1 SGHAT, CDR2 FQNNGV. This CDR3 comprises 15 residues. V was clipped by 6 bases and J by 1 base; unmatched bases: 7. For the CDR3, the DNA is TGTGCCAGCAGTTTGGGCACAGGGGGCACAGATACGCAGTATTTT. Its protein product is CASSLGTGGTDTQYF.